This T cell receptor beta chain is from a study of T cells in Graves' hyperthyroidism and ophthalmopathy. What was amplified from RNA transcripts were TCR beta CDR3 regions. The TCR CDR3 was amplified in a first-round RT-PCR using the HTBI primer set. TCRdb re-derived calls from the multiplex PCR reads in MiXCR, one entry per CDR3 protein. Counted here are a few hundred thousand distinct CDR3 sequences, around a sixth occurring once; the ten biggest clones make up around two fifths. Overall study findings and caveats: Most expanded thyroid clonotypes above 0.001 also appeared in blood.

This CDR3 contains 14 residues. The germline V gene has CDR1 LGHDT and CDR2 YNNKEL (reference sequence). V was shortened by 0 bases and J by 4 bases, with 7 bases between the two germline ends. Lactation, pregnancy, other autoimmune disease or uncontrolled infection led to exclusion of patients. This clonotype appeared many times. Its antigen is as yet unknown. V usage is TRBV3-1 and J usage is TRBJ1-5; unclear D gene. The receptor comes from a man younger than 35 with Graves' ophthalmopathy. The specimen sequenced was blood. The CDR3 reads CASSQDAQNQPQHF. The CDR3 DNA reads TGTGCCAGCAGCCAAGACGCGCAAAATCAGCCCCAGCATTTT.